What follows describes a single TCR beta chain. Its antigen target is currently unknown. There are no base qualities to consult, and no much larger clone falls within one base. There are 14 amino acids in the CDR3, from cysteine to phenylalanine inclusive. Here the CDR3 DNA is all that survives: 42 bases in frame from base 1. V is pared back by 0 bases and J by 4 bases, with 6 bases lying between the germline termini. The germline V gene sets CDR1 to KGHSH and CDR2 to LQKENI. These data belong to a study of T cells in localized non-small cell lung cancer (dated by TCRdb to 2018 to 2021). Looking at the study overall: T cell repertoires of 200 to 300 early-stage NSCLC patients were analyzed, with tumors being compared against uninvolved tumor-adjacent lungs. Of the NSCLC patients, roughly 130 were male and approximately 97 were female, and the mean age was approximately 66 years. The cohort was made up of 200 to 250 treatment-naive NSCLC patients whose localized lung tumors had been resected.

Points the paper makes about the study in general: Because multi-region sequencing of the tumors was not done, intratumor heterogeneity could not be ruled out. Because of the exploratory design, TCR variables were selected using unadjusted p-values without false-discovery rate correction. Uninvolved tumor-adjacent lung showed the highest T cell clonality, higher than tumor, which suggests more focused antigenic responses in the adjacent lung. Higher blood T cell density associated with longer overall survival, while higher adjacent-lung clonality associated with shorter survival. Of the top 100 tumor clones, a median of 57 were detected in paired uninvolved adjacent lung; about 28 were also among that lung's top 100.

At diagnosis, tumor, uninvolved tumor-adjacent lung and peripheral blood were collected and then preserved as a mix of FFPE and fresh-frozen material. For TCR repertoire profiling, blood samples were analyzed as peripheral blood mononuclear cells. TCR beta CDR3 regions were sequenced from DNA using the immunoSEQ Assay. In the source study's methods: To compute T cell density, TCR beta template counts were normalized to usable DNA, which was estimated by amplifying housekeeping genes. Richness was estimated with the preseqR package, extrapolating to 400,000 templates for PBMC samples and 120,000 templates for tissue samples. Clonality was calculated as one minus Pielou's evenness. Tissue-enriched TCRs were identified through differential abundance testing performed on productive amino-acid clonotypes, with a minimum total count of 5 and an alpha of 0.1. The Jaccard Index and the Morisita Overlap Index were used to quantify repertoire overlap between compartments. GLIPH grouped TCR beta CDR3s together with public tetramer-defined viral CDR3s, and a viral motif had to include at least three viral sequences and show V-gene enrichment. TCRdb retrieved this table from immuneACCESS and kept in-frame rearrangements only. Not all clones are present; in checked studies, unresolved V genes account for under half, and no reason is known for the remainder. For V, J and clone size, that table is used; D and trimming come from the DNA. For this sample there are roughly 20,000 clones; about 88% appear just once. The top ten hold less than 15% of the sample.

The clonotype comes from a male donor older than 55 with stage I lung adenocarcinoma. In this chain, TRBV18 is recombined with TRBJ2-2, with the D segment identity uncertain. This sample comprised peripheral blood, obtained before any cancer treatment. The DNA sequence is TGTGCCAGCTCACCACCTGAGGTCACCGGGGAGCTGTTTTTT. Its protein is CASSPPEVTGELFF.